The 15 T cell receptor beta chains reported below all come from one sample, sequenced in a study of T cells after yellow fever vaccination. MiXCR, applied by TCRdb to the 5' RACE reads, yields one record per CDR3 protein. Here the sample spans some 350,000 distinct CDR3 sequences, 11% being singletons. This material consisted of PBMCs, taken on the day of the first yellow fever vaccination. The receptors were sampled from a man between 18 and 29 years old who received the YFV17D yellow fever vaccine.

The V gene is TRBV4-2, the J gene TRBJ2-1; no firm D call. The CDR3 runs to 14 residues. Trimming cost V 8 bases and J 0 bases, with 11 bases left between them. Germline CDR1 is LGHNA and CDR2 is YNFKEQ. The CDR3 here is CASCKGSSYNEQFF. The DNA for the CDR3 is TGTGCCAGCTGCAAGGGTAGCTCCTACAATGAGCAGTTCTTC.

This chain uses TRBV6-2 or TRBV6-3 with TRBJ1-5, with a possible D match to TRBD1 (6 bases). The V gene's germline CDR1 is MNHEY and CDR2 SVGEGT. The CDR3 is 15 amino acids. V was cut by 6 bases and J by 0 bases, with 12 bases left in between. The CDR3 region is CASSPQGLSNQPQHF. CDR3 nucleotides: TGTGCCAGCAGCCCACAGGGACTTAGCAATCAGCCCCAGCATTTT.

In its sample, this clonotype was seen a few times. The rearrangement links TRBV6-2 or TRBV6-3 to TRBJ2-7, with D perhaps matching TRBD1 (5 bases). CDR3 length equals 11 residues. Trimming cost V 4 bases and J 8 bases, with 9 bases left between them. Looked up from germline, CDR1 is MNHEY and CDR2 is SVGEGT. CDR3 nucleotide sequence: TGTGCCAGCAGTTCAGGGTCGAAGCAGTACTTC. Translation: CASSSGSKQYF.

The rearrangement uses TRBV5-1 and TRBJ2-5; 7 positions agree with TRBD1. The trim removed 3 bases at V and 2 bases at J, leaving 7 bases unmatched. The CDR3 consists of 15 residues. Germline loops: CDR1 SGHRS, CDR2 YFSETQ. CDR3 coding DNA: TGCGCCAGCAGCTCGAAAGGGACAGAGCAAGAGACCCAGTACTTC. This gives the protein CASSSKGTEQETQYF.

To note about this clonotype: A much larger clone differs from this one at a single base, so this may be a read error. The rearrangement joins TRBV20-1 to TRBJ2-1, with TRBD2 matching over 10 bases. CDR3 length: 15 residues. Germline-derived CDR1 and CDR2 are DFQATT and SNEGSKA (reference sequence). The CDR3 DNA is TGCAGTGCTCACCGCCGGACTAGCGGATACAATGAGCGGTTCTTC. Protein product: CSAHRRTSGYNERFF.

This clonotype was observed many times. The chain has TRBV9 and TRBJ1-2; D is unclear. Per the germline V gene, CDR1 is SGDLS and CDR2 is YYNGEE. Trimming stripped 0 bases from V and 2 bases from J, with 5 bases between. CDR3 length: 13 residues. DNA for the CDR3: TGTGCCAGCAGCGTAGCTGGGAACTATGGCTACACCTTC. It is translated as CASSVAGNYGYTF.

At least ten counts were recorded for this clonotype. The chain combines TRBV12-3 or TRBV12-4 with TRBJ2-2, with D possibly being TRBD2 (5 bases). The CDR3 contains 14 residues. Trimming stripped 6 bases from V and 1 base from J, with 9 bases between. The CDR3 loop is CASSPGLNTGELFF. For the CDR3, the DNA is TGTGCCAGCAGCCCTGGACTGAACACCGGGGAGCTGTTTTTT.

This clonotype was picked up a small number of times. The chain combines TRBV11-2 with TRBJ2-7; 8 bases align to TRBD1. The CDR3 is 15 amino acids. Per germline, CDR1 SGHAT and CDR2 FQNNGV. V lost 0 bases to trimming and J lost 4 bases; unmatched junction nucleotides: 5. The CDR3 nucleotides are TGTGCCAGCAGCTTAGATTACGACAGGGGATACGAGCAGTACTTC. As protein: CASSLDYDRGYEQYF.

This chain joins TRBV5-1 and TRBJ1-2; tentatively, D is TRBD1 (5 bases). CDR1 and CDR2 from the germline V gene are SGHRS and YFSETQ. V gave up 3 bases and J gave up 4 bases, with 16 bases separating them. The CDR3 loop spans 15 amino acids. CDR3 in amino acids: CASSSGDAGGYGYTF. The CDR3 DNA is TGCGCCAGCAGCTCCGGGGACGCCGGCGGCTATGGCTACACCTTC.

The CDR3 DNA is TGCGCCAGCAGCTTGGAGCCCCGATCGATCTCTGGAAACACCATATATTTT. Its protein product is CASSLEPRSISGNTIYF. This chain connects TRBV5-1 to TRBJ1-3; no reliable D call. CDR1 and CDR2 (germline): SGHRS, YFSETQ. This CDR3 comprises 17 residues. Between the trimmed V and J ends, which lost 0 bases and 0 bases, there was a span of 13 bases.

The rearrangement joins TRBV5-1 to TRBJ2-1, with TRBD2 matching 10 bases. Trimming at V came to 1 base and at J to 9 bases, leaving 10 bases not matched to a gene. Germline values: CDR1 SGHRS, CDR2 YFSETQ. The CDR3 runs 16 residues. CDR3 in DNA: TGCGCCAGCAGCTTGAGTAGCGGGGGGCGGGTAGGTGAGCAGTTCTTC. This encodes CASSLSSGGRVGEQFF.

The chain carries TRBV20-1 and TRBJ2-4; possible D gene TRBD2, 5 bases. The V end lost 5 bases, the J end lost 0 bases, and 20 bases lay between the germline ends. Looked up from germline, CDR1 is DFQATT and CDR2 is SNEGSKA (reference sequence). This CDR3 contains 17 residues. The CDR3 protein is CSARPAEGQIAKNIQYF. The CDR3 DNA reads as TGCAGTGCTCGTCCCGCCGAGGGTCAAATAGCCAAAAACATTCAGTACTTC.

The sample holds a few counts of this clonotype. The genes are TRBV20-1 and TRBJ1-1; a weak D match, TRBD1 (6 bases). V lost 3 bases to trimming and J lost 4 bases, with 12 bases between them. Germline assignment: CDR1 DFQATT and CDR2 SNEGSKA (reference sequence). The CDR3 length is 13 residues. The CDR3 is CSASTGIRTEAFF. CDR3 bases: TGCAGTGCTAGTACAGGGATCCGCACTGAAGCTTTCTTT.

This clonotype appeared a few times. This chain joins TRBV5-5 and TRBJ1-1, with a weak D call TRBD1 (6 bases). The germline V gene encodes CDR1 SGHKS and CDR2 YYEKEE (reference sequence). V was pared by 4 bases and J by 0 bases, with 16 bases between. The CDR3 sequence is 16 residues long. The DNA of the CDR3 is TGTGCCAGCAGCCACAGAGACAGGCCTTTGAACACTGAAGCTTTCTTT. It yields the protein CASSHRDRPLNTEAFF.

V is TRBV5-5 and J is TRBJ2-7; 8 bases match TRBD2. CDR3 length equals 14 residues. Germline V lookup: CDR1 SGHKS, CDR2 YYEKEE (reference sequence). V gave up 6 bases and J gave up 5 bases; unmatched junction bases: 10. The CDR3 here is CASTLHSGGDEQYV. As DNA, the CDR3 is TGTGCCAGCACCCTCCACAGCGGGGGCGACGAGCAGTACGTC.